This passage covers 25 T cell receptor beta chains from one sample sequenced in a study of cytomegalovirus exposure and HLA in healthy donors. Researchers ran the PCR with 60 Vbeta and 13 Jbeta primers. The method was immunoSEQ multiplex PCR; TCRdb's version includes in-frame clones alone and lacks a portion of them. The sample shows about 140,000 clones, 73% of them seen only once. The source material was PBMCs. The receptors were sampled from a woman aged 40 to 50 in good health and CMV-seronegative.

The chain uses TRBV2 and TRBJ1-2; no definite D call. This CDR3 is built from 13 residues. Trimming took off 2 bases at V and 7 bases at J, with 11 bases between the two ends. Germline CDR1 SNHLY, CDR2 FYNNEI. DNA of the CDR3: TGTGCCAGCAGTGAAATCGAGTATCCTGGCTACACCTTC. Its protein is CASSEIEYPGYTF.

The rearrangement joins TRBV5-8 to TRBJ1-5; 8 nucleotides match TRBD1. V shed 7 bases, J shed 3 bases, and the junction held 12 bases outside the gene matches. The germline V gene has CDR1 SGHTS and CDR2 YDEGEE. This CDR3 spans 16 amino acids. The CDR3 DNA follows: TGTGCCAGCCCCGAAGAGGACAGGGTGTTCAATCAGCCCCAGCATTTT. Protein sequence: CASPEEDRVFNQPQHF.

This clone was counted a single time. This chain links TRBV7-9 with TRBJ2-5; 8 bases align to TRBD2. Germline V lookup: CDR1 SEHNR, CDR2 FQNEAQ (reference sequence). The CDR3 spans 14 residues. The ends lost 5 bases at V and 3 bases at J; junction bases unmatched: 5. CDR3 protein: CASSPRGGKETQYF. CDR3 sequence (DNA): TGTGCCAGCAGCCCCCGCGGGGGGAAAGAGACCCAGTACTTC.

The chain has TRBV6-6 and TRBJ1-2; D remains unclear. The ends were cut back, 5 bases at V and 8 bases at J, with 9 bases in the middle. The germline V gene encodes CDR1 MNHNY and CDR2 SVGAGI (reference sequence). This CDR3 has 11 residues. Written as DNA, the CDR3 is TGTGCCAGCAGTCAAGTCAGGGGCTACACCTTC. It codes for CASSQVRGYTF.

The genes are TRBV6-4 and TRBJ2-1; a possible D gene is TRBD1 (5 bases). V was cut by 0 bases and J by 2 bases, with 26 bases left in between. Looked up from germline, CDR1 is MRHNA and CDR2 is SNTAGT. The CDR3 runs 21 residues. The CDR3 region is CASSDSSLAGKLKDPYNEQFF. The CDR3 nucleotides read TGTGCCAGCAGTGACTCGAGCTTGGCAGGGAAATTAAAGGATCCCTACAATGAGCAGTTCTTC.

The J gene is TRBJ2-1, the V gene TRBV9; 10 bases are shared with TRBD2. The V and J ends lost 0 bases and 6 bases, in that order; junction bases with no gene match: 9. Germline V CDR1 and CDR2: SGDLS, YYNGEE. The length of the CDR3 is 17 residues. CDR3 nucleotide sequence: TGTGCCAGCAGCGTAGCCAGCGGGGGGGCCGGGAGCAATGAGCAGTTCTTC. This encodes CASSVASGGAGSNEQFF.

This chain connects TRBV7-9 to TRBJ2-7; maybe TRBD2 (5 bases). The V and J ends lost 5 bases and 6 bases respectively, with 14 bases between them. Germline CDR1 and CDR2: SEHNR and FQNEAQ (reference sequence). The CDR3 is 13 amino acids. CDR3 residues: CASSAQLEGEQYV. CDR3 bases: TGTGCCAGCAGCGCCCAACTAGAAGGCGAGCAGTACGTC.

There are a few counts of this clone. The chain uses TRBV6-5 and TRBJ2-3, with TRBD1 matching over 7 bases. CDR1 is MNHEY and CDR2 is SVGAGI in the germline V gene. The CDR3 runs 15 residues. J gave up 2 bases and V 7 bases, and 9 bases lay outside the gene matches. The CDR3 spells CASTLTGWNTDTQYF. The DNA of the CDR3 is TGTGCCAGCACTTTGACAGGGTGGAACACAGATACGCAGTATTTT.

The chain joins TRBV5-1 to TRBJ2-1; no reliable D call. CDR3 size: 14 residues. Germline V gene lookup returns CDR1 SGHRS and CDR2 YFSETQ. Trimming removed 1 base at V and 6 bases at J, with 11 bases between. The CDR3 coding sequence is TGCGCCAGCAGCTTGCCCCGAGGTTCCAATGAGCAGTTCTTC. Its translation is CASSLPRGSNEQFF. The whole variable domain, filled in from reference TRBV5-1 and TRBJ2-1, reads KAGVTQTPRYLIKTRGQQVTLSCSPISGHRSVSWYQQTPGQGLQFLFEYFSETQRNKGNFPGRFSGRQFSNSRSEMNVSTLELGDSALYLCASSLPRGSNEQFFGPGTRLTVL.

The V and J genes are TRBV5-1 and TRBJ1-1; a weak D match, TRBD1 (6 bases). This CDR3 has 16 amino acids. Trimming shortened V by 4 bases and J by 3 bases, and 19 bases separated the two germline ends. CDR1 and CDR2 (germline): SGHRS, YFSETQ. The CDR3 loop reads CASSLEGGQRDTEAFF. The CDR3 DNA follows: TGCGCCAGCAGCCTGGAGGGGGGGCAGCGAGACACTGAAGCTTTCTTT. Combining the CDR3 with reference TRBV5-1 and TRBJ1-1 gives the whole variable domain KAGVTQTPRYLIKTRGQQVTLSCSPISGHRSVSWYQQTPGQGLQFLFEYFSETQRNKGNFPGRFSGRQFSNSRSEMNVSTLELGDSALYLCASSLEGGQRDTEAFFGQGTRLTVV.

The V gene is TRBV27, the J gene TRBJ1-1; 7 bases fit TRBD1. Germline CDR1 MNHEY, CDR2 SMNVEV (reference sequence). V trimming: 9 bases; J trimming: 3 bases; junction bases outside the gene matches: 10. The CDR3 is 14 amino acids. The CDR3 region has the DNA TGTGCCAGTTACCCATATGACAGGGACACTGAAGCTTTCTTT. This codes for CASYPYDRDTEAFF.

The chain uses TRBV6-6 and TRBJ1-5; 7 bases align to TRBD1. CDR3 size: 14 residues. Germline trimming cut 8 bases from V and 0 bases from J; bases unmatched to any gene: 4. Per the germline V gene, CDR1 is MNHNY and CDR2 is SVGAGI (reference sequence). CDR3 in DNA: TGTGCCAGCCGGGGACAGAATAGCAATCAGCCCCAGCATTTT. Encoded protein: CASRGQNSNQPQHF.

The V call is TRBV4-2, the J call TRBJ2-1; 9 positions agree with TRBD2. Germline CDR1 is LGHNA and CDR2 is YNFKEQ. The CDR3 runs to 16 residues. V gave up 0 bases and J gave up 2 bases; unmatched junction bases: 2. Here the CDR3 reads CASSQESGGTYNEQFF. The CDR3 DNA sequence: TGTGCCAGCAGCCAAGAAAGCGGGGGGACCTACAATGAGCAGTTCTTC.

This clone was counted a few times. One end of the junction varies from germline; a read error may be responsible. V usage is TRBV7-7 and J usage is TRBJ2-5, with D possibly TRBD2 on 6 matching bases. The V gene's germline CDR1 is SSHAT and CDR2 FNYEAQ (reference sequence). This CDR3 comprises 15 residues. CDR3 DNA: TGTGCTAGCAGCCCACTAGCTAACCTCCCAGAGACCCAGTACTTC. This gives the protein CASSPLANLPETQYF. Filled out from reference TRBV7-7 and TRBJ2-5, the complete variable domain reads GAGVSQSPRYKVTKRGQDVTLRCDPISSHATLYWYQQALGQGPEFLTYFNYEAQPDKSGLPSDRFSAERPEGSISTLTIQRTEQRDSAMYRCASSPLANLPETQYFGPGTRLLVL.

The chain employs TRBV18 and TRBJ2-7; the match to TRBD1 covers 7 bases. Germline trimming cut 4 bases from V and 3 bases from J; bases unmatched to any gene: 6. This CDR3 contains 14 residues. CDR1 and CDR2 from the germline V gene are KGHSH and LQKENI. This CDR3 reads CASSRPGTDYEQYF. In DNA form, the CDR3 reads TGTGCCAGCTCACGCCCCGGGACAGACTACGAGCAGTACTTC.

The chain employs TRBV19 and TRBJ2-3; D not certain. The germline V gene has CDR1 LNHDA and CDR2 SQIVND (reference sequence). V was pared by 7 bases and J by 1 base, with 9 bases between. The CDR3 has 13 residues. CDR3 region: CASNPRGTDTQYF. For the CDR3, the DNA is TGTGCCAGTAACCCGCGAGGCACAGATACGCAGTATTTT.

This clone is a singleton in its sample. The J gene is TRBJ2-3, the V gene TRBV2; D is possibly TRBD2 (6 bases). This CDR3 contains 16 residues. The V and J ends lost 7 bases and 0 bases respectively, with 17 bases between them. CDR1 and CDR2 from the germline V gene are SNHLY and FYNNEI. The CDR3 DNA follows: TGTGCCAGCACCCCCCCCCGGGGGATTAGCACAGATACGCAGTATTTT. Translating gives CASTPPRGISTDTQYF.

This clone was seen only once. J is TRBJ2-2 and V is TRBV15, with 8 bases that match TRBD1. V shed 0 bases, J shed 9 bases, and the junction held 12 bases outside the gene matches. The CDR3 has 17 residues. The germline V gene encodes CDR1 LNHNV and CDR2 YYDKDF (reference sequence). DNA for the CDR3: TGTGCCACCAGCAGAGAAGGGACAGGCTACTCTTACCGGGAGCTGTTTTTT. It is translated as CATSREGTGYSYRELFF.

A single count supports this clone. The chain employs TRBV4-1 and TRBJ1-6, with D possibly being TRBD1 (6 bases). V was trimmed by 1 base and J by 11 bases, leaving 12 bases between them. The CDR3 extends over 14 amino acids. In germline, CDR1 is MGHRA, CDR2 YSYEKL. The CDR3 DNA reads TGCGCCAGCAGCCAAGGGGGACAAGGCCCACCCCTCCACTTT. Translating it yields CASSQGGQGPPLHF.

This clone showed up just a few times. V usage is TRBV2 and J usage is TRBJ1-2, with no clear D. The CDR3 sequence is 11 residues long. Trimming stripped 5 bases from V and 3 bases from J, with 4 bases between. Germline assignment: CDR1 SNHLY and CDR2 FYNNEI. CDR3 protein: CASSSDYGYTF. CDR3 nucleotide sequence: TGTGCCAGCAGTTCGGACTATGGCTACACCTTC.

This chain uses TRBV5-1 with TRBJ1-5, with TRBD1 as a possible D gene (5 bases). The CDR3 totals 16 residues. Germline V gene sequence: CDR1 SGHRS, CDR2 YFSETQ. The ends were cut back, 0 bases at V and 6 bases at J, with 16 bases in the middle. The CDR3 reads CASSLGGVSAGQPQHF. The CDR3, as DNA: TGCGCCAGCAGCTTGGGGGGGGTCTCGGCCGGTCAGCCCCAGCATTTT.

This clone was seen a few times. The J gene is TRBJ1-4, the V gene TRBV15; TRBD1 might be the D (5 bases). In germline, CDR1 is LNHNV, CDR2 YYDKDF (reference sequence). The CDR3 is 15 amino acids. V dropped 5 bases and J dropped 0 bases, with 10 bases sitting between them. CDR3 sequence (DNA): TGTGCCACCAGCTTCGACAGAACAACTAATGAAAAACTGTTTTTT. Its protein product is CATSFDRTTNEKLFF.

The chain has TRBV4-2 and TRBJ2-3; 8 bases match TRBD2. CDR3 length: 17 amino acids. Germline V gene data show CDR1 as LGHNA and CDR2 as YNFKEQ. V shed 0 bases and J 6 bases; nucleotides not matched to a gene: 11. The CDR3, as DNA: TGTGCCAGCAGCCAAGATATCTCAGCGGGGACTAGGGATACGCAGTATTTT. Residues: CASSQDISAGTRDTQYF.

V usage is TRBV10-3 and J usage is TRBJ2-3, with D possibly being TRBD2 (5 bases). CDR3 length: 15 amino acids. Trimming removed 0 bases from V and 6 bases from J, with 13 bases in between. Germline CDR1 reads ENHRY; CDR2 reads SYGVKD. The CDR3: CAISESGEDGDTQYF. As DNA, the CDR3 is TGTGCCATCAGTGAGTCCGGGGAAGACGGGGATACGCAGTATTTT.

The rearrangement uses TRBV7-9 and TRBJ1-4, with 9 bases identical to TRBD1. CDR1 and CDR2 from the germline V gene are SEHNR and FQNEAQ (reference sequence). The CDR3 is made up of 15 amino acids. V dropped 4 bases and J dropped 8; count of bases not matched to a gene: 8. CDR3 loop: CASSWGQGGGEKLFF. As DNA, the CDR3 is TGTGCCAGCAGCTGGGGACAGGGAGGAGGAGAAAAACTGTTTTTT.